The clone carrying this T cell receptor beta chain was recorded only once. This entry comes from a study of blood T cell repertoires in COVID-19. V trimming: 3 bases; J trimming: 2 bases; junction bases outside the gene matches: 8. The CDR3 sequence is 16 residues long. Germline CDR1 and CDR2: SGHRS and YFSETQ. Sequencing used immunoSEQ multiplex PCR; TCRdb keeps in-frame clones, though not all of them. The data contain a few hundred thousand clones, about nine tenths of them seen just once; the ten biggest clones take up just over 8%. Sequencing was performed on PBMCs or T cells enriched from blood (not recorded which). This chain links TRBV5-1 with TRBJ1-2, with 9 bases matching TRBD1. The clonotype comes from an older woman who had recovered from COVID-19. The CDR3 is CASSYLTGTGNYGYTF. The CDR3, as DNA: TGCGCCAGCAGCTATCTTACCGGGACAGGGAACTATGGCTACACCTTC.